This section outlines one TCR beta chain sequence together with its context. Its specificity is not known. This sample was included in a study of T cell responses to AZD1222 COVID-19 vaccine. Study-level results: Recipients of two AZD1222 doses showed rising Spike-specific TCR breadth and depth.

The germline CDR1 and CDR2 sequences are SNHLY and FYNNEI. The CDR3 runs to 17 residues. V gave up 8 bases and J gave up 3 bases; unmatched junction bases: 17. Data came from immunoSEQ multiplex PCR; TCRdb stores just in-frame clones and leaves some out. The sample comprises 150,000 to 200,000 clones, about 95% of which are singletons, and approximately 0.6% rests with the top ten. This sequence joins TRBV2 and TRBJ2-5, with TRBD1 identical over 8 bases. The TCR comes from an adult in good health. This specimen consisted of peripheral blood, obtained on day 0 of AZD1222 vaccination. CDR3 in amino acids: CASYYSGQGAGEETQYF. CDR3 nucleotide sequence: TGTGCCAGCTACTACAGTGGGCAGGGGGCCGGAGAAGAGACCCAGTACTTC.